The T cell receptor (beta chain) under discussion was sequenced for a study of blood T cell repertoires in COVID-19. Overall study context: Specimens from acute and convalescent COVID-19 originated in the United States, Italy and Spain. PBMCs, B-cell-depleted T cells, or T cells provided the cDNA or gDNA that made up the material.

The length of the CDR3 is 16 residues. Germline values: CDR1 LNHDA, CDR2 SQIVND (reference sequence). V lost 8 bases and J lost 2, with 22 bases in between. Under the authors' procedure: Reference gene primer amplification gave estimated nucleated cell counts. Sequenced by immunoSEQ multiplex PCR; TCRdb stores in-frame clones only, minus some. That table is the source of V, J and clone size, and D and trimming were worked out from the DNA. There are some 260,000 clones in the sample; roughly 84% occur only once, and less than 4% lies in the top ten. V gene TRBV19 combines with J gene TRBJ2-7; D may be TRBD1 (6 bases). The receptor comes from a woman under 30 with acute or convalescent COVID-19. Source material: peripheral blood. Here the CDR3 DNA reads TGTGCCAGTCAAAAAACCCCCGGGACATTCCCCTACGAGCAGTACTTC. It is translated as CASQKTPGTFPYEQYF.